The text below deals with one TCR beta chain. The data were obtained in a study of blood T cell repertoires in COVID-19. About the study: PBMCs, B-cell-depleted T cells, or T cells were the source of the cDNA or gDNA that made up the material.

Per the original methods: Counts of nucleated cells, estimated from reference gene primer amplification, were obtained. Data came from immunoSEQ multiplex PCR; TCRdb stores just in-frame clones and leaves some out. That table is the source of V, J and clone size, and D and trimming were worked out from the DNA. The sample includes over 150,000 clones, 76% of them seen just once. The CDR3 consists of 15 residues. With 0 bases clipped from V and 10 bases from J, the junction kept 10 bases outside the gene matches. The germline gives CDR1 SGDLS, CDR2 YYNGEE. Source material: peripheral blood. The TCR was taken from a woman over 75 with acute or convalescent COVID-19. The gene calls are TRBV9 and TRBJ2-5, with 9 bases matching TRBD2. CDR3 coding DNA: TGTGCCAGCAGCGTAGATTTCCTAGCGGGGCGTAACCAGTACTTC. This encodes CASSVDFLAGRNQYF.